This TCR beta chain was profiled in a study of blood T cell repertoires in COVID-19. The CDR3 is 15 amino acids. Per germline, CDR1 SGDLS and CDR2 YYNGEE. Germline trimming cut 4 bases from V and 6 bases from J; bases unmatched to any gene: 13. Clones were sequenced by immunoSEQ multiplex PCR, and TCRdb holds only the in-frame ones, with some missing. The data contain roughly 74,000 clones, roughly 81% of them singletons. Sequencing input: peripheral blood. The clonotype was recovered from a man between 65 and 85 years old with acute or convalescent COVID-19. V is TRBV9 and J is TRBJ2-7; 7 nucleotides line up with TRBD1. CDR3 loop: CASSPFGGGQREQYF. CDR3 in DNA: TGTGCCAGCAGCCCATTCGGTGGGGGACAGCGCGAGCAGTACTTC.